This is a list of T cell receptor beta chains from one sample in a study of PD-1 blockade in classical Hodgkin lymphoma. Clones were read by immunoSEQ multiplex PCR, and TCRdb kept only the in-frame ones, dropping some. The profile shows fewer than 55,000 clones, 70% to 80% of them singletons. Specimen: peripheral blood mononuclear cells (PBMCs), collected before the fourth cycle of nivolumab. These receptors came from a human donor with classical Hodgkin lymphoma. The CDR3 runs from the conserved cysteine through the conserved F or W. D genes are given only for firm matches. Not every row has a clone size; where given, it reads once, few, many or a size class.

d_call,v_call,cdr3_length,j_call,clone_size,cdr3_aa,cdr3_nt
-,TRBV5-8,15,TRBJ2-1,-,CASSFGLGLYNEQFF,TGTGCCAGCAGCTTTGGACTGGGGCTTTACAATGAGCAGTTCTTC
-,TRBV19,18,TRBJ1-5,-,CASKGGEGDLYSNQPQHF,TGTGCCAGTAAAGGGGGTGAAGGGGACCTTTATAGCAATCAGCCCCAGCATTTT
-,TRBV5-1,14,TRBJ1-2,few,CASSFGFANYGYTF,TGCGCCAGCAGCTTTGGCTTCGCAAACTATGGCTACACCTTC
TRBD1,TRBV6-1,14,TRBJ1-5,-,CASSITTGLQPQHF,TGTGCCAGCAGTATTACGACAGGGCTTCAGCCCCAGCATTTT
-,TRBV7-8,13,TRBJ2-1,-,CASSLAKGRQQFF,TGTGCCAGCAGCTTAGCGAAGGGACGCCAGCAGTTCTTC
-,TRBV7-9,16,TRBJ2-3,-,CASSWGTTVVADTQYF,TGTGCCAGCAGCTGGGGAACGACAGTAGTAGCAGATACGCAGTATTTT
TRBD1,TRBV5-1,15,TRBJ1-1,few,CASSNLQGLNTEAFF,TGCGCCAGCAGCAACCTACAGGGGTTGAACACTGAAGCTTTCTTT
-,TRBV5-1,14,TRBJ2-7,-,CASSLQGTSYEQYF,TGCGCCAGCAGCTTGCAGGGGACTTCCTACGAGCAGTACTTC
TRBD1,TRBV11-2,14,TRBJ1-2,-,CASSQQGRPYGYTF,TGTGCCAGCAGCCAACAGGGGCGACCTTATGGCTACACCTTC
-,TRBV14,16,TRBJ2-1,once,CASSQVPGSSYNEQFF,TGTGCCAGCAGCCAAGTCCCCGGAAGCTCCTACAATGAGCAGTTCTTC
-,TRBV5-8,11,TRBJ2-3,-,CASTDSYTQYF,TGTGCCAGCACCGATAGCTATACGCAGTATTTT
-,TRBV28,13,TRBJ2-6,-,CASSLPGANVLTF,TGTGCCAGCAGTTTGCCCGGGGCCAACGTCCTGACTTTC
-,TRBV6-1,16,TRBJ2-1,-,CASSELWRQTVSEQFF,TGTGCCAGCAGTGAACTTTGGAGACAGACCGTTAGTGAGCAGTTCTTC
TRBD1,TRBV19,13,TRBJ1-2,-,CASARQGNYGYTF,TGTGCCAGCGCTAGACAGGGGAACTATGGCTACACCTTC
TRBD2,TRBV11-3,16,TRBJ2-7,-,CASSLETRTSSYEQYF,TGTGCCAGCAGCTTAGAGACCAGGACTAGCTCCTACGAGCAGTACTTC
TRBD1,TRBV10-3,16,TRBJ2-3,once,CAISSPDRGGGDTQYF,TGTGCCATCAGTTCCCCCGACAGGGGAGGAGGAGATACGCAGTATTTT
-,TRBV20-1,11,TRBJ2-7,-,CSASVGVEQYF,TGCAGTGCTAGTGTAGGGGTCGAGCAGTACTTC
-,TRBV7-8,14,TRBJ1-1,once,CASSLDQGSTEAFF,TGTGCCAGCAGCTTAGATCAGGGCTCCACTGAAGCTTTCTTT
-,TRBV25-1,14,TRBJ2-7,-,CASGDPVGPYEQYF,TGTGCCAGCGGGGACCCGGTCGGTCCCTACGAGCAGTACTTC
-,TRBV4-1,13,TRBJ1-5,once,CASSTGHNQPQHF,TGCGCCAGCAGTACGGGGCACAATCAGCCCCAGCATTTT
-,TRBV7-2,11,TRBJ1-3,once,CASSMTNTIYF,TGTGCCAGCAGTATGACTAACACCATATATTTT
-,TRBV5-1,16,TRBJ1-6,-,CASSLVPEITGSPLHF,TGCGCCAGCAGCTTGGTTCCGGAGATCACGGGATCACCCCTCCACTTT
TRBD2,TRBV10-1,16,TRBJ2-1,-,CASSVGGGISYNEQFF,TGCGCCAGCAGTGTTGGGGGAGGGATCTCCTACAATGAGCAGTTCTTC
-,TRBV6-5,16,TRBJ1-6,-,CASSYLSLQGDSPLHF,TGTGCCAGCAGTTACCTGTCGCTACAGGGAGATTCACCCCTCCACTTT
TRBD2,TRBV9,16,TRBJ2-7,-,CASSRTGAGGQDEQYF,TGTGCCAGCAGCCGAACGGGAGCGGGGGGGCAGGACGAGCAGTACTTC
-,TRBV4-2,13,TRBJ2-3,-,CASSQGRVDTQYF,TGTGCCAGCAGCCAAGGTAGGGTGGATACGCAGTATTTT
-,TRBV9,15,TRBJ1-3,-,CASSVGSFSGNTIYF,TGTGCCAGCAGCGTAGGTTCATTCTCTGGAAACACCATATATTTT
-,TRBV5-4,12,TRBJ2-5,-,CASSSRGETQYF,TGTGCCAGCAGCTCCAGGGGAGAGACCCAGTACTTC
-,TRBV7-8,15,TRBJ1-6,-,CASSLGGGQGSPLHF,TGTGCCAGCAGCTTAGGGGGGGGGCAGGGCTCACCCCTCCACTTT
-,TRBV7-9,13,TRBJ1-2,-,CASSWAGSYGYTF,TGTGCCAGCAGCTGGGCAGGGTCCTATGGCTACACCTTC
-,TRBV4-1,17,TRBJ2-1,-,CASSQVGGARWDTEQFF,TGCGCCAGCAGCCAAGTAGGGGGGGCTCGGTGGGATACTGAGCAGTTCTTC
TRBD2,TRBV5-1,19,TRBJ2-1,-,CASSSQLAGGIISYNEQFF,TGCGCCAGCAGCTCACAACTAGCGGGAGGCATAATCTCCTACAATGAGCAGTTCTTC
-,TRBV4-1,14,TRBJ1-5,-,CASSQEGPGQPQHF,TGCGCCAGCAGCCAAGAGGGGCCGGGGCAGCCCCAGCATTTT
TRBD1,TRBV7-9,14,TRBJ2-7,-,CASSAGTASYEQYF,TGTGCCAGCAGCGCCGGGACAGCCTCCTACGAGCAGTACTTC
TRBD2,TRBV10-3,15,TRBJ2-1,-,CAISVGREGVNEQFF,TGTGCCATCAGTGTGGGGCGGGAGGGCGTCAATGAGCAGTTCTTC
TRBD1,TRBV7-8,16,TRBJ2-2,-,CASSPQGTGTTGELFF,TGTGCCAGCAGCCCCCAGGGGACAGGGACCACCGGGGAGCTGTTTTTT
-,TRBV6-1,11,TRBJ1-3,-,CASAGGNTIYF,TGTGCCAGCGCCGGCGGGAACACCATATATTTT
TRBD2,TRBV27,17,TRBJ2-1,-,CASSLFYSGSSYNEQFF,TGTGCCAGCAGTTTGTTTTATAGCGGGAGTTCCTACAATGAGCAGTTCTTC
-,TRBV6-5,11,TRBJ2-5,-,CAEDGQETQYF,TGTGCGGAGGACGGCCAAGAGACCCAGTACTTC